Listed below are T cell receptor beta chains from one sample, sequenced in a study of blood T cell repertoires in COVID-19. The protocol was immunoSEQ multiplex PCR, while the TCRdb copy is restricted to in-frame clones and leaves out a portion. The data hold 250,000 or so clones, with around 83% observed a single time. Sequencing used peripheral blood. Receptors were obtained from a man older than 75 with acute or convalescent COVID-19. CDR3s include the opening cysteine and the closing phenylalanine or tryptophan. The D gene is left open where the match is weak. Size values are once, few and many counts, or a class for expanded clones, and some rows have none.

V gene	clone size	J gene	D gene	CDR3 protein	CDR3 DNA
TRBV27	.	TRBJ1-6	.	CASSSRGNWNSPLHF	TGTGCCAGCAGTTCTCGGGGGAATTGGAATTCACCCCTCCACTTT
TRBV6-5	.	TRBJ1-1	.	CASSFGTPMNTEAFF	TGTGCCAGCAGTTTTGGTACACCAATGAACACTGAAGCTTTCTTT
TRBV18	.	TRBJ2-7	.	CASSPMQGMTYEQYF	TGTGCCAGCTCACCGATGCAGGGTATGACCTACGAGCAGTACTTC
TRBV2	.	TRBJ2-7	TRBD2	CASSKGGTAYEQYF	TGTGCCAGCAGCAAGGGAGGGACCGCCTACGAGCAGTACTTC
TRBV5-1	.	TRBJ2-5	.	CASSLAKDSSQETQYF	TGCGCCAGCAGCTTGGCCAAGGACAGCTCCCAAGAGACCCAGTACTTC
TRBV7-6	.	TRBJ2-5	.	CASSLAPAGQETQYF	TGTGCCAGCAGCTTAGCGCCGGCAGGGCAAGAGACCCAGTACTTC
TRBV5-5	.	TRBJ2-1	TRBD2	CASSLRASGLNEQFF	TGTGCCAGCAGCTTGAGGGCTAGCGGATTAAATGAGCAGTTCTTC
TRBV5-6	.	TRBJ1-6	.	CASSLVGGYNSPLHF	TGTGCCAGCAGCTTGGTGGGAGGTTATAATTCACCCCTCCACTTT
TRBV7-8	.	TRBJ2-5	TRBD2	CASIRPSGRGETQYF	TGTGCCAGCATCCGGCCTAGCGGGAGGGGGGAGACCCAGTACTTC
TRBV28	.	TRBJ2-1	TRBD1	CASSSSGTAYNEQFF	TGTGCCAGCAGTTCCTCCGGGACAGCCTACAATGAGCAGTTCTTC
TRBV5-5	.	TRBJ1-1	TRBD1	CASSLIPGGMNTEAFF	TGTGCCAGCAGCTTGATCCCAGGGGGGATGAACACTGAAGCTTTCTTT
TRBV6-1	.	TRBJ2-1	.	CASSERQSIYNEQFF	TGTGCCAGCAGTGAGCGACAGTCCATCTACAATGAGCAGTTCTTC
TRBV19	.	TRBJ1-1	.	CASSTVEGTEAFF	TGTGCCAGTAGTACCGTGGAGGGGACTGAAGCTTTCTTT
TRBV5-1	.	TRBJ1-2	TRBD1	CASSLFRDSYGYTF	TGCGCCAGCAGCTTGTTCCGGGACAGCTATGGCTACACCTTC
TRBV27	.	TRBJ2-7	.	CASSFHREQYF	TGTGCCAGCAGTTTCCACAGGGAGCAGTACTTC
TRBV19	.	TRBJ2-3	.	CASSTSGGLGDTQYF	.
TRBV5-4	.	TRBJ2-7	TRBD1	CASSLGGQGYEQYF	TGTGCCAGCAGCTTGGGGGGACAGGGCTACGAGCAGTACTTC
TRBV30	once	TRBJ1-1	.	CAWSRTRGANTEAFF	TGTGCCTGGAGTAGGACTAGGGGAGCGAACACTGAAGCTTTCTTT
TRBV9	.	TRBJ1-6	.	CASSINYNSPLHF	TGTGCCAGCAGCATTAACTATAATTCACCCCTCCACTTT
TRBV9	few	TRBJ1-3	.	CASSVGQGPNTIYF	TGTGCCAGCAGCGTAGGTCAGGGTCCGAACACCATATATTTT
TRBV10-1	.	TRBJ2-7	.	CASSEVQGSSYEQYF	TGCGCCAGCAGTGAGGTCCAGGGAAGCTCCTACGAGCAGTACTTC
TRBV19	few	TRBJ1-1	TRBD1	CASNPGQGARGTEAFF	TGTGCCAGTAACCCGGGACAGGGGGCAAGGGGGACTGAAGCTTTCTTT
TRBV7-9	.	TRBJ2-3	.	CASSLRRADTQYF	TGTGCCAGCAGCCTCAGGAGGGCAGATACGCAGTATTTT
TRBV4-2	.	TRBJ2-3	TRBD2	CASRRGAEDTQYF	TGTGCCAGCCGGCGGGGGGCAGAAGATACGCAGTATTTT
TRBV6-5	few	TRBJ1-4	.	CASSYSPGKHEKLFF	TGTGCCAGCAGTTACTCTCCAGGGAAGCATGAAAAACTGTTTTTT
TRBV21-1	.	TRBJ2-3	.	CASSARGAGDTQYF	TGTGCCAGCAGCGCCCGTGGGGCAGGCGACACGCAGTATTTT
TRBV30	.	TRBJ1-2	TRBD1	CAWRRTRGLNYGYTF	TGTGCCTGGAGGCGGACCAGGGGGCTAAACTATGGCTACACCTTC
TRBV19	once	TRBJ2-2	.	CASVRGSEFGELFF	TGTGCCAGTGTGAGAGGGAGTGAGTTCGGGGAGCTGTTTTTT
TRBV5-4	.	TRBJ2-2	.	CASSFSGANTGELFF	TGTGCCAGCAGCTTTTCCGGGGCGAACACCGGGGAGCTGTTTTTT
TRBV7-9	once	TRBJ1-2	.	CASSLEGRGWGYTF	TGTGCCAGCAGCTTAGAGGGCAGGGGATGGGGCTACACCTTC
TRBV28	.	TRBJ2-5	.	CASSPRRGKETQYF	TGTGCCAGCAGCCCGCGTCGCGGGAAAGAGACCCAGTACTTC
TRBV28	.	TRBJ1-1	.	CASSPWGAGTGNTEAFF	TGTGCCAGCAGTCCTTGGGGAGCGGGGACGGGGAACACTGAAGCTTTCTTT
TRBV6-2/TRBV6-3	once	TRBJ2-7	TRBD1	CASSYDRGTYEQYF	TGTGCCAGCAGTTACGACAGGGGAACCTACGAGCAGTACTTC
TRBV18	.	TRBJ1-4	TRBD1	CASSPVKGARTNEKLFF	TGTGCCAGCTCACCAGTCAAGGGGGCGCGAACTAATGAAAAACTGTTTTTT
TRBV6-6	.	TRBJ2-1	.	CASKKDYVNEQFF	TGTGCCAGCAAAAAGGACTACGTAAATGAGCAGTTCTTC
TRBV6-1	.	TRBJ1-3	TRBD1	CASSVGQAYSGNTIYF	TGTGCCAGCAGTGTGGGACAGGCCTACTCTGGAAACACCATATATTTT
TRBV30	.	TRBJ1-5	TRBD1	CAWSIGTGAQPQHF	TGTGCCTGGAGTATTGGGACAGGTGCTCAGCCCCAGCATTTT
TRBV5-1	.	TRBJ2-7	TRBD2	CASSLAQASGGGEQYF	TGCGCCAGCAGCTTGGCCCAGGCTAGCGGGGGAGGCGAGCAGTACTTC
TRBV28	.	TRBJ1-5	.	CAIVGGNSNQPQHF	TGTGCCATCGTGGGGGGGAATAGCAATCAGCCCCAGCATTTT
TRBV6-6	.	TRBJ1-5	.	CASSSQGAQPQHF	TGTGCCAGCAGTTCACAGGGAGCTCAGCCCCAGCATTTT
TRBV5-6	.	TRBJ1-2	.	CASSFVRRDYGYTF	TGTGCCAGCAGCTTTGTTCGCAGGGACTATGGCTACACCTTC
TRBV27	.	TRBJ1-6	.	CASTTGLSPLHF	TGTGCCAGCACCACGGGACTCTCACCCCTCCACTTT
TRBV5-6	.	TRBJ1-4	TRBD1	CASSFTGQGIEKLFF	TGTGCCAGCAGCTTTACGGGACAGGGGATCGAAAAACTGTTTTTT
TRBV4-2	.	TRBJ1-2	.	CASSQDVLRGAGGYTF	TGTGCCAGCAGCCAAGATGTCCTTCGGGGGGCCGGGGGCTACACCTTC